What follows are 26 T cell receptor beta chains derived from one specimen sequenced in a study of CD8+CD57+ T cells in acquired aplastic anemia. According to the study, genomic DNA was the template for TCR beta VDJ and CDR3 profiling. TCRdb re-called the reads with MiXCR, one entry per CDR3 protein. The repertoire consists of some 280,000 distinct CDR3 sequences, with approximately 57% occurring once and the leading ten covering less than 9.5%. The sequencing sample was made of sorted CD4+, CD8+, or CD8+CD57+ T cells (not recorded which) from PBMCs. These receptors came from a human donor with severe aplastic anemia or a healthy control (not recorded which).

The chain couples TRBV6-5 to TRBJ1-2, with TRBD1 matching 7 bases. Looked up from germline, CDR1 is MNHEY and CDR2 is SVGAGI. The CDR3 spans 15 residues. The V segment lost 6 bases and the J segment 8 bases; nucleotides outside the gene matches: 15. CDR3 DNA sequence: TGTGCCAGCAGCCTGACAGGGAGCGCCCACTTGGGCTACACCTTC. Translating it yields CASSLTGSAHLGYTF.

This rearrangement joins TRBV19 to TRBJ2-7; 9 bases are shared with TRBD2. This CDR3 has 14 amino acids. The germline CDR1 and CDR2 sequences are LNHDA and SQIVND (reference sequence). V shed 5 bases and J 2 bases; nucleotides not matched to a gene: 4. The CDR3 nucleotides are TGTGCCAGTAGTCTTAGCGGGAGCACCTACGAGCAGTACTTC. Translating gives CASSLSGSTYEQYF.

Turning to this clonotype: The junction and the germline gene differ at one end; a read error may be behind it. V gene TRBV29-1 combines with J gene TRBJ1-5; D might be TRBD1 (5 bases). From germline, CDR1 is SQVTM and CDR2 ANQGSEA. The CDR3 has 11 amino acids. This chain's CDR3 is CSVESRQLQHF. In DNA form, the CDR3 reads TGCAGCGTTGAATCCCGACAGCTCCAGCATTTT. Based on the CDR3 plus reference TRBV29-1 and TRBJ1-5, the full variable domain is SAVISQKPSRDICQRGTSLTIQCQVDSQVTMMFWYRQQPGQSLTLIATANQGSEATYESGFVIDKFPISRPNLTFSTLTVSNMSPEDSSIYLCSVESRQLQHFGDGTRLSIL.

This clonotype came up many times. The genes are TRBV10-3 and TRBJ1-6, with TRBD1 identical over 7 bases. V dropped 0 bases and J dropped 0; count of bases not matched to a gene: 5. The CDR3 spans 18 residues. CDR1 and CDR2 from the germline V gene are ENHRY and SYGVKD. The chain's CDR3 is CAISESTGLSSYNSPLHF. The CDR3 DNA sequence: TGTGCCATCAGTGAGTCGACAGGGCTGAGCTCCTATAATTCACCCCTCCACTTT.

V is TRBV25-1 and J is TRBJ1-5; TRBD1 agrees at 8 bases. J was trimmed by 1 base and V by 9 bases; bases with no gene match: 5. Germline assignment: CDR1 MGHDK and CDR2 SYGVNS. CDR3 length equals 14 residues. CDR3 region: CASAGGSSNQPQHF. The DNA of the CDR3 is TGTGCCAGTGCAGGGGGCTCGAGCAATCAGCCCCAGCATTTT.

The chain joins TRBV11-2 to TRBJ2-2; D unresolved. CDR1 SGHAT and CDR2 FQNNGV come from the germline V gene. This CDR3 region has 14 residues. V was trimmed by 5 bases and J by 4 bases, leaving 11 bases between them. The CDR3 protein is CASSPWRSTGELFF. CDR3 DNA: TGTGCCAGCAGCCCATGGCGGAGCACCGGGGAGCTGTTTTTT.

J is TRBJ2-7 and V is TRBV7-9; D is ambiguous. Germline V lookup: CDR1 SEHNR, CDR2 FQNEAQ (reference sequence). Trimming pared 1 base from V and 3 bases from J, leaving 7 bases between. The CDR3 length is 13 residues. The CDR3 region has the DNA TGTGCCAGCAGCTTAGAACAGCTCTACGAGCAGTACTTC. Protein sequence: CASSLEQLYEQYF.

This clonotype appeared once. V is TRBV20-1 and J is TRBJ2-1; D is perhaps TRBD2 (5 bases). The V gene's germline CDR1 is DFQATT and CDR2 SNEGSKA (reference sequence). The CDR3 is 12 amino acids. The V end lost 3 bases, the J end lost 10 bases, and 13 bases lay between the germline ends. The CDR3 loop is CSARPLAVEQFF. In DNA form, the CDR3 reads TGCAGTGCTAGGCCCCTAGCTGTGGAGCAGTTCTTC.

The table lists this clonotype with many counts. This rearrangement joins TRBV24-1 to TRBJ2-5; 12 bases align to TRBD2. Germline-derived CDR1 and CDR2 are KGHDR and SFDVKD. The CDR3 loop spans 16 amino acids. V trimming: 5 bases; J trimming: 5 bases; junction bases outside the gene matches: 8. CDR3 coding DNA: TGTGCCACCAGTGGATCTAGCGGGGGGGTTTGGGAGACCCAGTACTTC. It translates to CATSGSSGGVWETQYF.

The rearrangement joins TRBV19 to TRBJ1-6; D is undetermined. The CDR3 extends over 16 amino acids. Germline V lookup: CDR1 LNHDA, CDR2 SQIVND (reference sequence). Between the trimmed V and J ends, which lost 3 bases and 5 bases, there was a span of 14 bases. The CDR3 nucleotides are TGTGCCAGTAGTATTCGTGGGGTTCGGAATAATTCACCCCTCCACTTT. Translation gives CASSIRGVRNNSPLHF.

This clonotype appeared many times. The V gene is TRBV2, the J gene TRBJ2-5, with D unclear. The CDR3 spans 14 residues. Germline loops: CDR1 SNHLY, CDR2 FYNNEI. The ends were cut back, 3 bases at V and 2 bases at J, with 10 bases in the middle. In DNA form, the CDR3 reads TGTGCCAGCAGTGACTATTGGGTTCAAGAGACCCAGTACTTC. This translates into CASSDYWVQETQYF.

This clonotype was counted many times. This rearrangement joins TRBV20-1 to TRBJ1-5; tentative D call: TRBD1 (6 bases). CDR3 length: 14 amino acids. Per the germline V gene, CDR1 is DFQATT and CDR2 is SNEGSKA (reference sequence). V was pared by 1 base and J by 0 bases, with 7 bases between. The CDR3 region is CSARAGDSNQPQHF. DNA of the CDR3: TGCAGTGCTAGAGCAGGGGATAGCAATCAGCCCCAGCATTTT.

The rearrangement links TRBV7-9 to TRBJ2-3, with TRBD2 identical over 7 bases. The germline V gene encodes CDR1 SEHNR and CDR2 FQNEAQ (reference sequence). There are 14 residues in the CDR3. With V trimmed by 1 base and J by 4 bases, 2 bases remained unmatched. CDR3 nucleotides: TGTGCCAGCAGCTTAGGGGCGGGGGCAGATACGCAGTATTTT. Amino acid sequence: CASSLGAGADTQYF.

There are a few counts of this clonotype. J is TRBJ2-7 and V is TRBV20-1; 9 bases line up with TRBD2. V trimming: 6 bases; J trimming: 2 bases; junction bases outside the gene matches: 11. The CDR3 is 15 residues long. The germline gives CDR1 DFQATT, CDR2 SNEGSKA (reference sequence). The CDR3 nucleotides read TGCAGTGCCACCGGGAGGCTAGCGGGGCCCTACGAGCAGTACTTC. Its protein product is CSATGRLAGPYEQYF.

The rearrangement joins TRBV12-3 or TRBV12-4 to TRBJ1-5; 8 positions match TRBD1. Trimming cost V 8 bases and J 4 bases; bases outside gene matches: 7. The CDR3 covers 14 residues. CDR3 in amino acids: CASPGQGGNQPQHF. The CDR3 coding sequence is TGTGCCAGCCCAGGACAGGGTGGTAATCAGCCCCAGCATTTT.

This clonotype occurred once. The rearrangement links TRBV24-1 to TRBJ2-5; the match to TRBD2 covers 9 bases. The CDR3 consists of 14 residues. V trimming: 12 bases; J trimming: 5 bases; junction bases outside the gene matches: 12. Germline CDR1 reads KGHDR; CDR2 reads SFDVKD. CDR3 residues: CASRDSLAGETQYF. As DNA, the CDR3 is TGTGCCTCCCGGGACAGTCTAGCGGGGGAGACCCAGTACTTC.

This clonotype was picked up a small number of times. The chain joins TRBV5-6 to TRBJ1-6, with 7 bases matching TRBD1. CDR3 length equals 14 residues. V gave up 2 bases and J gave up 8 bases; unmatched junction bases: 4. Germline lookup yields CDR1 SGHDT and CDR2 YYEEEE. The DNA of the CDR3 is TGTGCCAGCAGCTTAAACAGGGGACATTCACCCCTCCACTTT. It yields the protein CASSLNRGHSPLHF.

This clonotype came up a few times. The chain couples TRBV10-2 to TRBJ2-7, with 10 bases lining up with TRBD2. The V segment lost 6 bases and the J segment 2 bases; nucleotides outside the gene matches: 4. The germline V gene encodes CDR1 WSHSY and CDR2 SAAADI. This CDR3 region has 14 residues. The CDR3 loop reads CASRESGRAYEQYF. As DNA, the CDR3 is TGCGCCAGCAGGGAGAGCGGGAGGGCCTACGAGCAGTACTTC.

Comment on this clonotype: The CDR3 does not end in the conserved phenylalanine or tryptophan, so this is likely a read error. In DNA, the CDR3 is TGTGCCAGCAGTCTCGTCGCGGGGTTCAACACCGGGGAGCTGTTTCTT. Protein: CASSLVAGFNTGELFL. This chain uses TRBV27 with TRBJ2-2; D is possibly TRBD2 (6 bases). In germline, CDR1 is MNHEY, CDR2 SMNVEV (reference sequence). CDR3 size: 16 residues. Trimming pared 5 bases from V and 2 bases from J, leaving 15 bases between.

The rearrangement uses TRBV7-9 and TRBJ2-7; D gene unclear. Germline lookup yields CDR1 SEHNR and CDR2 FQNEAQ (reference sequence). The CDR3 totals 17 residues. Deletions cut 1 base from V and 3 bases from J, with 19 bases between. CDR3 amino acids: CASSLGGSSRFVYEQYF. CDR3 in DNA: TGTGCCAGCAGCTTAGGAGGTTCTAGTAGGTTTGTCTACGAGCAGTACTTC.

In nucleotides, the CDR3 is TGTGCCAGCGACAGGGATGGGGGCTACACCTTC. The encoded protein is CASDRDGGYTF. The V call is TRBV11-2, the J call TRBJ1-2; 7 bases agree with TRBD1. The V and J ends lost 8 bases and 8 bases, in that order; junction bases with no gene match: 5. The CDR3 spans 11 residues. Germline V CDR1 and CDR2: SGHAT, FQNNGV.

This clonotype was recorded many times. V is TRBV2 and J is TRBJ1-5, with 9 positions matching TRBD1. Unmatched junction bases numbered 12, after V lost 5 bases and J lost 7 bases. Germline CDR1 SNHLY, CDR2 FYNNEI. CDR3 length: 16 amino acids. In DNA, the CDR3 is TGTGCCAGCAGTATCTTACCGGGACAGGGAGTGCAGCCCCAGCATTTT. Protein sequence: CASSILPGQGVQPQHF.

This chain links TRBV7-2 with TRBJ2-7; no firm D call. CDR3 length equals 16 residues. Germline V CDR1 and CDR2: SGHTA, FQGNSA. V was trimmed by 2 bases and J by 0 bases, leaving 14 bases between them. CDR3 sequence: CASSLRPRTSSYEQYF. The CDR3 DNA is TGTGCCAGCAGCTTAAGGCCCAGGACGAGCTCCTACGAGCAGTACTTC.

This clonotype was seen a few times. The DNA of the CDR3 is TGCAGCGTCATTGCCGGGACTAGCGCCTACGAGCAGTACTTC. Translation: CSVIAGTSAYEQYF. The chain combines TRBV29-1 with TRBJ2-7, with 10 bases fitting TRBD2. CDR1 and CDR2 (germline): SQVTM, ANQGSEA. The CDR3 contains 14 residues. J lost 2 bases, V lost 6 bases, and 7 bases had no gene match.

The rearrangement links TRBV11-2 to TRBJ2-1, with unresolved D. The CDR3 spans 15 residues. Germline V gives CDR1 SGHAT, CDR2 FQNNGV. V dropped 4 bases and J dropped 1 base, with 11 bases sitting between them. The CDR3 region has the DNA TGTGCCAGCAGCTCCCAGCGTTTTTCCTACAATGAGCAGTTCTTC. Its translation: CASSSQRFSYNEQFF.

The chain links TRBV24-1 to TRBJ2-3; 7 bases are shared with TRBD2. V was pared by 4 bases and J by 4 bases, with 16 bases of the junction left unmatched. The CDR3 has 18 amino acids. Germline CDR1 KGHDR, CDR2 SFDVKD. DNA of the CDR3: TGTGCCACCAGTGACCCCCTGGGCGGGAGTCATGACGCAGATACGCAGTATTTT. Translated: CATSDPLGGSHDADTQYF.